These 8 T cell receptor beta chains originate from one sample sequenced in a study of cytomegalovirus exposure and HLA in healthy donors. Both 60 Vbeta primers and 13 Jbeta primers went into the PCR. The repertoire was sequenced with immunoSEQ multiplex PCR; TCRdb's copy has only in-frame clones and lacks some. The table records 150,000 to 200,000 clones, around 86% of them present only once. The specimen sequenced was PBMCs. The source of these receptors is a man aged 45-65 years in good health and CMV-seropositive.

The chain carries TRBV19 and TRBJ2-3, with TRBD2 matching 7 bases. V dropped 6 bases and J dropped 1; count of bases not matched to a gene: 16. The CDR3 sequence is 18 residues long. Germline loops: CDR1 LNHDA, CDR2 SQIVND (reference sequence). CDR3: CASRFQSGTTGGTDTQYF. CDR3 in DNA: TGTGCCAGTAGATTCCAATCCGGGACTACCGGGGGCACAGATACGCAGTATTTT. Looking up the rest from reference TRBV19 and TRBJ2-3 gives the full variable domain: DGGITQSPKYLFRKEGQNVTLSCEQNLNHDAMYWYRQDPGQGLRLIYYSQIVNDFQKGDIAEGYSVSREKKESFPLTVTSAQKNPTAFYLCASRFQSGTTGGTDTQYFGPGTRLTVL.

V gene TRBV4-3 combines with J gene TRBJ2-5; a possible D gene is TRBD2 (5 bases). Trimming left V 0 bases short and J 5 bases short, with 13 bases between. Per the germline V gene, CDR1 is LGHNA and CDR2 is YSLEER. This CDR3 region has 15 residues. The CDR3 spells CASSQDLGKWETQYF. Written as DNA, the CDR3 is TGCGCCAGCAGCCAAGATCTCGGGAAATGGGAGACCCAGTACTTC.

The chain links TRBV29-1 to TRBJ2-3; TRBD1 matches 10 bases. Losses at the gene ends were 3 bases for V and 0 bases for J; bases not matched to a gene: 3. This CDR3 contains 15 residues. The germline V gene has CDR1 SQVTM and CDR2 ANQGSEA. This CDR3 is CSVEGDRGSTDTQYF. The DNA of the CDR3 is TGCAGCGTTGAGGGGGACAGGGGAAGCACAGATACGCAGTATTTT.

The rearrangement uses TRBV2 and TRBJ1-3; TRBD1 aligns across 7 bases. This CDR3 region has 13 residues. The ends lost 10 bases at V and 0 bases at J; junction bases unmatched: 3. CDR1 is SNHLY and CDR2 is FYNNEI in the germline V gene. As DNA, the CDR3 is TGTGCCACAGACAGGGTCTCTGGAAACACCATATATTTT. Amino acids: CATDRVSGNTIYF.

This chain joins TRBV2 and TRBJ2-3, with TRBD2 identical over 13 bases. V trimming: 6 bases; J trimming: 4 bases; junction bases outside the gene matches: 13. The CDR3 sequence is 18 residues long. CDR1 is SNHLY, CDR2 FYNNEI, per germline. As DNA, the CDR3 is TGTGCCAGCAGAGGTATAAATGGACTAGCGGGGGCCCCAGATACGCAGTATTTT. This encodes CASRGINGLAGAPDTQYF.

CDR3 amino acids: CASSSQGFEVVTEAFF. CDR3 DNA: TGCGCCAGCAGCTCACAGGGGTTTGAAGTGGTTACTGAAGCTTTCTTT. The gene calls are TRBV5-1 and TRBJ1-1, with 7 bases lining up with TRBD1. The CDR3 runs to 16 residues. CDR1 and CDR2 from the germline V gene are SGHRS and YFSETQ. V shed 3 bases, J shed 5 bases, and the junction held 13 bases outside the gene matches.

The chain carries TRBV5-1 and TRBJ2-7; 11 bases align to TRBD1. The CDR3 length is 17 residues. Germline V gives CDR1 SGHRS, CDR2 YFSETQ. Trimming took 4 bases from V and 6 from J; bases not matched to a gene: 15. This chain's CDR3 is CASSANPPGQGVIEQYF. The CDR3 DNA reads as TGCGCCAGCAGCGCAAACCCCCCGGGACAGGGGGTGATCGAGCAGTACTTC. Using reference TRBV5-1 and TRBJ2-7 for the parts outside the CDR3, the full variable domain is KAGVTQTPRYLIKTRGQQVTLSCSPISGHRSVSWYQQTPGQGLQFLFEYFSETQRNKGNFPGRFSGRQFSNSRSEMNVSTLELGDSALYLCASSANPPGQGVIEQYFGPGTRLTVT.

The chain carries TRBV5-4 and TRBJ1-2, with 7 bases that match TRBD1. CDR3 size: 13 residues. The V gene's germline CDR1 is SGHNT and CDR2 YYREEE (reference sequence). V dropped 5 bases and J dropped 7; count of bases not matched to a gene: 8. CDR3 in amino acids: CASSPDRVGGYTF. The CDR3 coding sequence is TGTGCCAGCAGTCCAGACAGGGTCGGTGGCTACACCTTC.